In its sample, the clone carrying this T cell receptor (beta chain) was seen once. Its matching antigen is unknown. These data originate in a study of shared clonotypes between healthy human individuals. Study summary: Contributing individuals were a couple of females and a few males aged 18 to 49. The study, taken as a whole, reports: A handful of donors shared approximately 5% of their naive CD4 clonotypes.

Donors comprised healthy HIV-negative adults lacking recent acute infections or vaccinations. Caucasian adults residing in Nashville, Tennessee made up all the donors. Repertoires were generated with immunoSEQ multiplex PCR, while TCRdb's copy carries only in-frame clones and drops some. The data show about 2.5 million clones, 85% to 95% seen once. The TCR sequence derives from a man younger than 30 in good health. Some clones in this sample may be carry-over from other donors' samples. The specimen sequenced was naive CD4+ T cells from PBMCs. Subset here: CD45RA+ positively selected.

In DNA form, the CDR3 reads TGTGCCAGCTCACCACTTCCCACAGGGGGGTCGGGGGACACTGAAGCTTTCTTT. It translates to CASSPLPTGGSGDTEAFF. The rearrangement uses TRBV18 and TRBJ1-1; 8 bases agree with TRBD1. CDR1 is KGHSH, CDR2 LQKENI, per germline. V dropped 1 base and J dropped 3; count of bases not matched to a gene: 13. The CDR3 is 18 residues long.